This entry lists 30 T cell receptor beta chains sequenced from one sample in a study of blood T cell repertoires in COVID-19. This table comes from immunoSEQ multiplex PCR, and its TCRdb copy is limited to in-frame clones, with some not included. The sample has roughly 80,000 clones; about three quarters are singletons. Source material: peripheral blood. The receptors stem from a human donor in a cohort sampled during active COVID-19.

This clone was seen a handful of times. The chain uses TRBV6-2 or TRBV6-3 and TRBJ1-1, with D possibly TRBD1 on 5 matching bases. This CDR3 region has 15 residues. Germline V gene sequence: CDR1 MNHEY, CDR2 SVGEGT. Trimming cost V 2 bases and J 2 bases, with 12 bases left between them. Written as DNA, the CDR3 is TGTGCCAGCAGTTACGGGGGGACGGGTAACACTGAAGCTTTCTTT. Translated: CASSYGGTGNTEAFF.

The chain carries TRBV2 and TRBJ1-2; 7 bases match TRBD1. Germline CDR1 and CDR2: SNHLY and FYNNEI. The CDR3 covers 15 residues. The trim removed 3 bases at V and 1 base at J, leaving 5 bases unmatched. Written as DNA, the CDR3 is TGTGCCAGCAGTGACCAGGGGGGACTTAACTATGGCTACACCTTC. It specifies CASSDQGGLNYGYTF.

This clone turned up a few times. V usage is TRBV5-1 and J usage is TRBJ1-1, with D perhaps TRBD1 (5 bases). The germline V and J ends were trimmed by 0 bases and 7 bases, with 13 bases remaining between them. The CDR3 consists of 14 residues. The germline V gene encodes CDR1 SGHRS and CDR2 YFSETQ. The CDR3 DNA sequence: TGCGCCAGCAGCTTGGCCGGGGGAATGGTTGAAGCTTTCTTT. It yields the protein CASSLAGGMVEAFF.

This sequence joins TRBV9 and TRBJ2-7; D is perhaps TRBD1 (7 bases). CDR3 length: 15 residues. The germline V and J ends were trimmed by 4 bases and 7 bases, with 21 bases remaining between them. The germline V gene has CDR1 SGDLS and CDR2 YYNGEE. As DNA, the CDR3 is TGTGCCAGCAGCCCTAGCGTACAGGGGTTTTCTGAGCAGTACTTC. Translated: CASSPSVQGFSEQYF.

This chain uses TRBV30 with TRBJ2-7; TRBD1 matches 9 bases. The CDR3 extends over 14 amino acids. The J segment lost 5 bases and the V segment lost 6 bases, leaving 11 bases of the junction unmatched. CDR1 GTSNPN and CDR2 SVGIG come from the germline V gene (reference sequence). CDR3: CACTWDRVVHEQYF. Here the CDR3 DNA reads TGTGCCTGTACATGGGACAGGGTGGTCCACGAGCAGTACTTC. Looking up the rest from reference TRBV30 and TRBJ2-7 gives the full variable domain: SQTIHQWPATLVQPVGSPLSLECTVEGTSNPNLYWYRQAAGRGLQLLFYSVGIGQISSEVPQNLSASRPQDRQFILSSKKLLLSDSGFYLCACTWDRVVHEQYFGPGTRLTVT.

This rearrangement joins TRBV20-1 to TRBJ1-5; a weak D match, TRBD1 (5 bases). V was trimmed by 3 bases and J by 0 bases, leaving 12 bases between them. Germline V CDR1 and CDR2: DFQATT, SNEGSKA (reference sequence). CDR3 length equals 15 residues. The CDR3 sequence: CSASRQGYSNQPQHF. In nucleotides, the CDR3 is TGCAGTGCTAGTCGCCAGGGCTATAGCAATCAGCCCCAGCATTTT.

About this clone itself: The germline gene is not matched at one end of the junction; a read error may be the cause. The chain links TRBV15 to TRBJ1-4; D ambiguous. Germline V gene sequence: CDR1 LNHNV, CDR2 YYDKDF (reference sequence). This CDR3 is 12 amino acids long. The CDR3 here is CATSRAKEKLFF. For the CDR3, the DNA is TGTGCCACCAGCAGAGCTAAGGAAAAACTGTTTTTT.

The chain has TRBV5-1 and TRBJ1-1; D ambiguous. The CDR3 is 15 residues long. Germline CDR1 and CDR2: SGHRS and YFSETQ. V lost 0 bases, J lost 1 base, and 10 bases lay in between. CDR3 coding DNA: TGCGCCAGCAGCTTGGGGCAGGTGGGGAACACTGAAGCTTTCTTT. Translation: CASSLGQVGNTEAFF.

The CDR3 DNA follows: TGCGCCAGCAGCCAAGATCGTGGCGGGGGAACTTACGAGCAGTACTTC. Protein product: CASSQDRGGGTYEQYF. V usage is TRBV4-1 and J usage is TRBJ2-7, with 7 bases matching TRBD2. The CDR3 contains 16 residues. With V trimmed by 0 bases and J by 4 bases, 9 bases remained unmatched. Germline loops: CDR1 MGHRA, CDR2 YSYEKL.

This chain uses TRBV19 with TRBJ2-7; 11 bases are a match to TRBD1. The CDR3 consists of 15 residues. Trimming removed 6 bases from V and 3 bases from J; junction bases left unmatched: 7. The germline CDR1 and CDR2 sequences are LNHDA and SQIVND (reference sequence). Written as DNA, the CDR3 is TGTGCCAGTAGCCTCCTGGGACAGGGGGGCTACGAGCAGTACTTC. This codes for CASSLLGQGGYEQYF.

The chain joins TRBV9 to TRBJ2-7; the match to TRBD1 covers 7 bases. Germline V gene data show CDR1 as SGDLS and CDR2 as YYNGEE. The CDR3 totals 15 residues. The V segment lost 4 bases and the J segment 5 bases; nucleotides outside the gene matches: 12. In nucleotides, the CDR3 is TGTGCCAGCAGCCCCGAGACAGGGAGTTATGACGAGCAGTACTTC. The encoded protein is CASSPETGSYDEQYF.

This chain joins TRBV5-8 and TRBJ1-1, with D possibly TRBD1 on 5 matching bases. This CDR3 is 15 amino acids long. The ends were cut back, 5 bases at V and 6 bases at J, with 20 bases in the middle. Germline CDR1 reads SGHTS; CDR2 reads YDEGEE. CDR3 in amino acids: CASRPRQTRGAEAFF. As DNA, the CDR3 is TGTGCCAGCAGGCCAAGACAGACTAGAGGGGCTGAAGCTTTCTTT.

This clone was picked up one time. The chain links TRBV2 to TRBJ2-7; no firm D call. CDR3 length: 15 amino acids. The V end lost 2 bases, the J end lost 2 bases, and 13 bases lay between the germline ends. The germline gives CDR1 SNHLY, CDR2 FYNNEI. This CDR3 is CASSETAGYPYEQYF. The CDR3, as DNA: TGTGCCAGCAGTGAAACGGCAGGTTACCCCTACGAGCAGTACTTC.

This rearrangement joins TRBV10-3 to TRBJ2-3, with 11 nucleotides matching TRBD2. CDR1 is ENHRY and CDR2 is SYGVKD in the germline V gene. The CDR3 is 16 residues long. V was pared by 4 bases and J by 1 base, with 4 bases of the junction left unmatched. The CDR3 is CAISGVTSGGTDTQYF. CDR3 nucleotide sequence: TGTGCCATCAGTGGGGTGACTAGCGGGGGCACAGATACGCAGTATTTT.

The V gene is TRBV18, the J gene TRBJ2-4, with 8 bases aligning to TRBD1. The V gene end was trimmed by 1 base and the J gene end by 2 bases; junction bases not matched to a gene: 7. This CDR3 comprises 17 residues. The germline V gene has CDR1 KGHSH and CDR2 LQKENI. CDR3 region: CASSPQGTGSSKNIQYF. CDR3 in DNA: TGTGCCAGCTCACCACAGGGGACAGGCAGTTCCAAAAACATTCAGTACTTC.

The gene calls are TRBV7-2 and TRBJ2-6; TRBD2 aligns across 9 bases. CDR3 size: 19 residues. Germline V CDR1 and CDR2: SGHTA, FQGNSA. The V segment lost 3 bases and the J segment 0 bases; nucleotides outside the gene matches: 9. The CDR3 here is CASSLTRTSAYSGANVLTF. The CDR3 DNA reads as TGTGCCAGCAGCTTGACAAGGACTAGCGCTTACTCTGGGGCCAACGTCCTGACTTTC.

In its sample, this clone was seen once. This CDR3 is CASSAQGSDTQYF. CDR3 in DNA: TGTGCCAGCAGCGCACAGGGAAGTGATACGCAGTATTTT. The rearrangement uses TRBV2 and TRBJ2-3; perhaps TRBD1 as D (6 bases). Germline values: CDR1 SNHLY, CDR2 FYNNEI. Between the trimmed V and J ends, which lost 6 bases and 6 bases, there was a span of 13 bases. CDR3 length: 13 residues.

V and J are TRBV11-3 and TRBJ2-7, with 9 bases that match TRBD2. The length of the CDR3 is 19 residues. Trimming cost V 1 base and J 7 bases; bases outside gene matches: 20. The germline V gene encodes CDR1 SGHNT and CDR2 YENEEA. In DNA, the CDR3 is TGTGCCAGCAGCTTAGTTGCCTGGCGGGGGGGCCGAAGGAATATGGAGCAGTACTTC. Protein product: CASSLVAWRGGRRNMEQYF.

Turning to this clone: This sample includes further DNA sequences coding for the same CDR3. The chain has TRBV2 and TRBJ2-6; a possible D gene is TRBD2 (6 bases). V was pared by 6 bases and J by 0 bases, with 6 bases between. CDR3 length equals 14 residues. The germline gives CDR1 SNHLY, CDR2 FYNNEI. The CDR3: CASRGGSGANVLTF. CDR3 nucleotide sequence: TGTGCCAGCAGGGGGGGCTCTGGGGCCAACGTCCTGACTTTC.

The sample holds one count of this clone. The chain is built from TRBV4-1 and TRBJ1-2; D gene uncertain. Trimming pared 4 bases from V and 3 bases from J, leaving 9 bases between. Germline V gene sequence: CDR1 MGHRA, CDR2 YSYEKL. There are 13 residues in the CDR3. This CDR3 reads CASSPPGYYGYTF. CDR3 bases: TGCGCCAGCAGCCCACCGGGATACTATGGCTACACCTTC.

The CDR3 is CASSLQGIKETQYF. DNA for the CDR3: TGTGCCAGCAGCTTACAGGGGATTAAGGAGACCCAGTACTTC. The chain has TRBV11-2 and TRBJ2-5; the D gene is possibly TRBD1 (6 bases). V lost 2 bases and J lost 5, with 12 bases in between. Germline loops: CDR1 SGHAT, CDR2 FQNNGV. The CDR3 is made up of 14 amino acids.

The rearrangement links TRBV5-1 to TRBJ2-7; D possibly corresponds to TRBD1 (7 bases). Germline-derived CDR1 and CDR2 are SGHRS and YFSETQ. The length of the CDR3 is 15 residues. Trimming took off 0 bases at V and 5 bases at J, with 15 bases between the two ends. CDR3 nucleotides: TGCGCCAGCAGCTTGGGAGGAGGAGGGGGCGACGAGCAGTACTTC. It yields the protein CASSLGGGGGDEQYF.

V and J are TRBV3-1 (or the pseudogene TRBV3-2) and TRBJ1-1; D is unclear. Trimming stripped 1 base from V and 1 base from J, with 7 bases between. This CDR3 is built from 14 residues. Germline V gene lookup returns CDR1 LGHDT and CDR2 YNNKEL (reference sequence). This CDR3 reads CASSQGHRNTEAFF. CDR3 in DNA: TGTGCCAGCAGCCAAGGACACCGGAACACTGAAGCTTTCTTT.

This sequence joins TRBV2 and TRBJ2-3, with D possibly matching TRBD1 (5 bases). Per the germline V gene, CDR1 is SNHLY and CDR2 is FYNNEI. The CDR3 spans 15 residues. V was cut by 6 bases and J by 6 bases, with 19 bases left in between. For the CDR3, the DNA is TGTGCCAGCAGGGCCCAGGGTCTGAAAAGCGATACGCAGTATTTT. Residues: CASRAQGLKSDTQYF.

This rearrangement joins TRBV3-1 (or the pseudogene TRBV3-2) to TRBJ1-1; weak D call: TRBD1 (6 bases). Trimming pared 0 bases from V and 4 bases from J, leaving 18 bases between. This CDR3 is 17 amino acids long. The germline gives CDR1 LGHDT, CDR2 YNNKEL (reference sequence). CDR3: CASSQEGTGWKSTEAFF. CDR3 in DNA: TGTGCCAGCAGCCAAGAGGGTACAGGGTGGAAGAGCACTGAAGCTTTCTTT.

This chain uses TRBV9 with TRBJ1-4; D gene unclear. CDR3 length: 14 residues. The V gene lost 4 bases and the J gene lost 7 bases, with 14 bases spanning the gap. Germline-derived CDR1 and CDR2 are SGDLS and YYNGEE. The DNA of the CDR3 is TGTGCCAGCAGCTCCGAGTACGCAGGTGAAAAACTGTTTTTT. Its translation: CASSSEYAGEKLFF.

The rearrangement uses TRBV3-1 (or the pseudogene TRBV3-2) and TRBJ2-2; no firm D call. The ends were cut back, 5 bases at V and 4 bases at J, with 20 bases in the middle. The germline V gene encodes CDR1 LGHDT and CDR2 YNNKEL (reference sequence). This CDR3 comprises 17 residues. CDR3 nucleotides: TGTGCCAGCAGCATCACCCCCCAGGTCGGTAGCACCGGGGAGCTGTTTTTT. Translating gives CASSITPQVGSTGELFF.

CDR3 DNA: TGTGCCAGCTCACCGAGCGCCGACGAGCAGTACTTC. Translation gives CASSPSADEQYF. The chain uses TRBV18 and TRBJ2-7; no clear D gene. This CDR3 contains 12 residues. V gave up 3 bases and J gave up 5 bases, with 8 bases separating them. Germline loops: CDR1 KGHSH, CDR2 LQKENI. The full variable domain, its missing parts supplied by reference TRBV18 and TRBJ2-7, is NAGVMQNPRHLVRRRGQEARLRCSPMKGHSHVYWYRQLPEEGLKFMVYLQKENIIDESGMPKERFSAEFPKEGPSILRIQQVVRGDSAAYFCASSPSADEQYFGPGTRLTVT.

Here the CDR3 reads CASSQPGLAGGLTYEQYF. The CDR3, as DNA: TGTGCCAGCAGTCAACCGGGACTAGCGGGGGGGTTAACCTACGAGCAGTACTTC. V and J are TRBV11-2 and TRBJ2-7, with TRBD2 identical over 16 bases. CDR1 and CDR2 (germline): SGHAT, FQNNGV. V shed 6 bases and J 2 bases; nucleotides not matched to a gene: 10. CDR3 size: 18 residues.

This chain links TRBV6-6 with TRBJ2-7, with 9 bases matching TRBD1. Germline assignment: CDR1 MNHNY and CDR2 SVGAGI (reference sequence). With V trimmed by 4 bases and J by 2 bases, 6 bases remained unmatched. CDR3 size: 15 residues. CDR3 in amino acids: CASSSTGGDTYEQYF. In DNA, the CDR3 is TGTGCCAGCAGTTCCACAGGGGGCGACACCTACGAGCAGTACTTC.